These 10 T cell receptor beta chains share one sample of origin, sequenced in a study of brain T cells in children with intractable seizures (dated by TCRdb to the early 2020s). The sample's time point, from its label and the paper: blood from clinic visit 5 months post-surgery; TSC patient then seizure free. Libraries came from the immunoSEQ multiplex PCR assay. TCRdb holds this immuneACCESS table with in-frame rearrangements only. Some clones are missing; in checked studies, unresolved V genes explain under half, and the rest has no known cause. Counted in this sample were hundreds of thousands of clones; about 93% of them appeared once. The ten most abundant clones make up under 7% of the sample. Sample: peripheral blood, taken roughly 5 months after surgery. These receptors were collected from a boy in the first two years of life with tuberous sclerosis and intractable seizures.

This chain links TRBV5-7 with TRBJ1-5; D is possibly TRBD1 (5 bases). TRBV5-7 is known as an ORF, though its function is uncertain. Deletions cut 4 bases from V and 0 bases from J, with 17 bases between. This CDR3 is built from 17 residues. In DNA form, the CDR3 reads TGTGCCAGCAGCCCTCGGGACGGCCGCTATAGCAATCAGCCCCAGCATTTT. Translation gives CASSPRDGRYSNQPQHF.

The gene calls are TRBV7-8 and TRBJ2-5; 10 bases are a match to TRBD1. V lost 0 bases, J lost 6 bases, and 7 bases stayed unmatched. This CDR3 is built from 16 residues. CDR1 is SGHVS and CDR2 is FQNEAQ in the germline V gene. CDR3 coding DNA: TGTGCCAGCAGCTTAGCGCAGACAGGGGGCGGGAAGACCCAGTACTTC. It specifies CASSLAQTGGGKTQYF.

The CDR3 nucleotides read TGCGCCAGCAGCTTGGCCGACTTCTCTAGCACAGATACGCAGTATTTT. Translating it yields CASSLADFSSTDTQYF. The genes are TRBV5-1 and TRBJ2-3; no reliable D call. Germline V CDR1 and CDR2: SGHRS, YFSETQ. V was cut by 0 bases and J by 0 bases, with 11 bases left in between. CDR3 length equals 16 residues.

This sequence joins TRBV9 and TRBJ2-7; D uncertain. CDR1 is SGDLS and CDR2 is YYNGEE in the germline V gene. The germline V and J ends were trimmed by 4 bases and 1 base, with 21 bases remaining between them. The CDR3 runs to 17 residues. The CDR3 DNA follows: TGTGCCAGCAGCTACCCCTCGTCCCCCGTAGGGTCCTACGAGCAGTACTTC. This codes for CASSYPSSPVGSYEQYF.

This chain uses TRBV30 with TRBJ1-2; D gene ambiguous. The germline CDR1 and CDR2 sequences are GTSNPN and SVGIG (reference sequence). CDR3 length: 14 residues. V was cut by 0 bases and J by 6 bases, with 14 bases left in between. The CDR3, as DNA: TGTGCCTGGAGTGTAGGTGGGCTGAATGATGGCTACACCTTC. Protein: CAWSVGGLNDGYTF. The full variable domain, its missing parts supplied by reference TRBV30 and TRBJ1-2, is SQTIHQWPATLVQPVGSPLSLECTVEGTSNPNLYWYRQAAGRGLQLLFYSVGIGQISSEVPQNLSASRPQDRQFILSSKKLLLSDSGFYLCAWSVGGLNDGYTFGSGTRLTVV.

This chain joins TRBV7-9 and TRBJ1-1, with D unresolved. The V gene's germline CDR1 is SEHNR and CDR2 FQNEAQ (reference sequence). There are 13 residues in the CDR3. Trimming pared 5 bases from V and 8 bases from J, leaving 15 bases between. This CDR3 is CASSLSTSLEAFF. CDR3 bases: TGTGCCAGCAGCCTCTCCACCAGCTTAGAAGCTTTCTTT.

V gene TRBV9 combines with J gene TRBJ1-3; D call uncertain. CDR3 length: 16 residues. Per germline, CDR1 SGDLS and CDR2 YYNGEE. V lost 0 bases and J 2 bases, leaving 12 bases between the germline ends. The chain's CDR3 is CASSVADYVPGNTIYF. DNA for the CDR3: TGTGCCAGCAGCGTAGCTGACTACGTTCCTGGAAACACCATATATTTT. Full variable domain (rest looked up from reference TRBV9 and TRBJ1-3): DSGVTQTPKHLITATGQRVTLRCSPRSGDLSVYWYQQSLDQGLQFLIQYYNGEERAKGNILERFSAQQFPDLHSELNLSSLELGDSALYFCASSVADYVPGNTIYFGEGSWLTVV.

The rearrangement joins TRBV14 to TRBJ1-2; 7 bases agree with TRBD1. J lost 6 bases, V lost 0 bases, and 7 bases had no gene match. This CDR3 spans 15 amino acids. Germline V gives CDR1 SGHDN, CDR2 FVKESK. The CDR3 DNA sequence: TGTGCCAGCAGCCAAGATAGTCGAGGGACAGATGGCTACACCTTC. Translating it yields CASSQDSRGTDGYTF.

The chain uses TRBV5-1 and TRBJ2-7; 11 nucleotides agree with TRBD2. V trimming: 0 bases; J trimming: 2 bases; junction bases outside the gene matches: 1. The CDR3 covers 15 residues. In germline, CDR1 is SGHRS, CDR2 YFSETQ. The CDR3 reads CASSLVAGGTYEQYF. Here the CDR3 DNA reads TGCGCCAGCAGCTTGGTAGCGGGAGGGACCTACGAGCAGTACTTC. The variable domain in full, with the rest retrieved from reference TRBV5-1 and TRBJ2-7, is KAGVTQTPRYLIKTRGQQVTLSCSPISGHRSVSWYQQTPGQGLQFLFEYFSETQRNKGNFPGRFSGRQFSNSRSEMNVSTLELGDSALYLCASSLVAGGTYEQYFGPGTRLTVT.

This clone was seen just once. The rearrangement uses TRBV11-2 and TRBJ1-1; D is perhaps TRBD1 (6 bases). V lost 5 bases and J 0 bases, leaving 13 bases between the germline ends. The CDR3 is made up of 15 amino acids. CDR1 and CDR2 from the germline V gene are SGHAT and FQNNGV. CDR3 coding DNA: TGTGCCAGCAGCCCTCACAGGGATTTGAACACTGAAGCTTTCTTT. Translation: CASSPHRDLNTEAFF.